One and the same sample provided the 21 T cell receptor beta chains below, sequenced in a study of blood T cell repertoires in COVID-19. Clones were read by immunoSEQ multiplex PCR, and TCRdb kept only the in-frame ones, dropping some. The sample gives 200,000 or so clones, roughly 88% of which show up once; roughly 3.7% is in the top ten. Sequenced sample: PBMCs or T cells enriched from blood (not recorded which). Receptors were obtained from a woman under 40 who had been exposed to COVID-19.

V gene TRBV7-2 combines with J gene TRBJ2-3; D gene ambiguous. This CDR3 comprises 14 residues. Germline CDR1 is SGHTA and CDR2 is FQGNSA. V lost 6 bases and J 1 base, leaving 11 bases between the germline ends. CDR3 loop: CASRFDRGTDTQYF. The CDR3 DNA reads TGTGCCAGCAGATTTGACCGGGGCACAGATACGCAGTATTTT. Drawing the rest from reference TRBV7-2 and TRBJ2-3, the complete variable domain is GAGVSQSPSNKVTEKGKDVELRCDPISGHTALYWYRQSLGQGLEFLIYFQGNSAPDKSGLPSDRFSAERTGGSVSTLTIQRTQQEDSAVYLCASRFDRGTDTQYFGPGTRLTVL.

The chain recombines TRBV9 with TRBJ2-2; D gene ambiguous. Trimming took 4 bases from V and 2 from J, leaving 12 bases between them. The CDR3 spans 15 residues. From germline, CDR1 is SGDLS and CDR2 YYNGEE. CDR3 region: CASSTTTLNTGELFF. CDR3 coding DNA: TGTGCCAGCAGCACTACGACCCTTAACACCGGGGAGCTGTTTTTT. Filled out from reference TRBV9 and TRBJ2-2, the complete variable domain reads DSGVTQTPKHLITATGQRVTLRCSPRSGDLSVYWYQQSLDQGLQFLIQYYNGEERAKGNILERFSAQQFPDLHSELNLSSLELGDSALYFCASSTTTLNTGELFFGEGSRLTVL.

This clone was observed once. The rearrangement links TRBV7-2 to TRBJ2-5; TRBD1 is a possible D gene (6 bases). The CDR3 runs to 15 residues. CDR1 is SGHTA and CDR2 is FQGNSA in the germline V gene. The V gene lost 0 bases and the J gene lost 1 base, with 9 bases spanning the gap. This chain's CDR3 is CASSLAGQSQETQYF. The CDR3 bases are TGTGCCAGCAGCTTAGCCGGACAGAGCCAAGAGACCCAGTACTTC.

This sequence joins TRBV4-1 and TRBJ1-1, with 7 bases that match TRBD1. CDR3 length equals 12 residues. Looked up from germline, CDR1 is MGHRA and CDR2 is YSYEKL. Trimming at V came to 4 bases and at J to 4 bases, leaving 0 bases not matched to a gene. The CDR3 sequence is CASSRQGTEAFF. CDR3 coding DNA: TGCGCCAGCAGCCGACAGGGCACTGAAGCTTTCTTT.

The chain couples TRBV5-1 to TRBJ1-1; possibly TRBD1 for D (6 bases). CDR3 length: 15 residues. The germline CDR1 and CDR2 sequences are SGHRS and YFSETQ. The V end was cut by 3 bases, the J end by 0 bases, with 12 bases between. CDR3 nucleotide sequence: TGCGCCAGCAGCTCGGGACATGGGATGAACACTGAAGCTTTCTTT. It codes for CASSSGHGMNTEAFF.

The gene calls are TRBV25-1 and TRBJ1-4, with TRBD1 matching over 7 bases. Per germline, CDR1 MGHDK and CDR2 SYGVNS. Trimming cost V 5 bases and J 5 bases; bases outside gene matches: 17. The CDR3 sequence is 18 residues long. CDR3 protein: CASSRRQGRSLENEKLFF. For the CDR3, the DNA is TGTGCCAGCAGTCGTCGACAGGGCAGGTCACTAGAAAATGAAAAACTGTTTTTT.

This chain uses TRBV15 with TRBJ1-1; TRBD1 might be the D (6 bases). CDR1 LNHNV and CDR2 YYDKDF come from the germline V gene (reference sequence). This CDR3 spans 14 amino acids. Trimming took 0 bases from V and 12 from J, leaving 17 bases between them. The CDR3 bases are TGTGCCACCAGCAGAGATCCGATGGGGGCGGCGTCTTTCTTT. It yields the protein CATSRDPMGAASFF.

The rearrangement uses TRBV3-1 (or the pseudogene TRBV3-2) and TRBJ2-2; tentative D call: TRBD1 (6 bases). This CDR3 region has 15 residues. Looked up from germline, CDR1 is LGHDT and CDR2 is YNNKEL (reference sequence). Trimming took off 1 base at V and 1 base at J, with 7 bases between the two ends. CDR3 coding DNA: TGTGCCAGCAGCCAAGTGACAGGGAACACCGGGGAGCTGTTTTTT. Protein: CASSQVTGNTGELFF.

The chain links TRBV18 to TRBJ2-1; D gene ambiguous. This CDR3 contains 14 residues. Trimming cost V 6 bases and J 0 bases, with 9 bases left between them. Germline lookup yields CDR1 KGHSH and CDR2 LQKENI. The DNA for the CDR3 is TGTGCCAGCTCCGGAGCTAGCTCCTACAATGAGCAGTTCTTC. This codes for CASSGASSYNEQFF.

CDR3 DNA sequence: TGCGCCAGCAGCCAGAGACAGGGGAAATCTGGGGCCAACGTCCTGACTTTC. This sequence encodes CASSQRQGKSGANVLTF. The chain combines TRBV4-1 with TRBJ2-6; 8 bases map to TRBD1. Germline V lookup: CDR1 MGHRA, CDR2 YSYEKL. The CDR3 extends over 17 amino acids. Trimming removed 3 bases from V and 1 base from J; junction bases left unmatched: 5.

A remark on this clone: Other DNA variants within this sample encode the same CDR3. The chain joins TRBV19 to TRBJ1-5, with no clear D. Trimming took 3 bases from V and 0 from J, leaving 9 bases between them. CDR3 length: 15 residues. Per germline, CDR1 LNHDA and CDR2 SQIVND (reference sequence). CDR3 in amino acids: CASSMVGGSNQPQHF. The CDR3 nucleotides read TGTGCCAGTAGTATGGTTGGAGGTAGCAATCAGCCCCAGCATTTT.

The J gene is TRBJ2-7, the V gene TRBV3-1 (or the pseudogene TRBV3-2); D is perhaps TRBD1 (5 bases). With 0 bases removed from V and 4 bases from J, the gap between germline ends came to 13 bases. CDR1 and CDR2 from the germline V gene are LGHDT and YNNKEL (reference sequence). The CDR3 consists of 15 residues. CDR3 sequence (DNA): TGTGCCAGCAGCCAAGATCCCAGGGCGGTATACGAGCAGTACTTC. This gives the protein CASSQDPRAVYEQYF.

Only one count was recorded for this clone. CDR3 in amino acids: CASSTQGFSTEAFF. The CDR3 bases are TGCGCCAGCAGTACACAGGGTTTTAGCACTGAAGCTTTCTTT. The chain uses TRBV5-1 and TRBJ1-1; D is perhaps TRBD1 (6 bases). V lost 5 bases and J lost 4, with 15 bases in between. Germline loops: CDR1 SGHRS, CDR2 YFSETQ. The CDR3 loop spans 14 amino acids.

The chain employs TRBV5-1 and TRBJ1-5; D unclear. CDR1 SGHRS and CDR2 YFSETQ come from the germline V gene. This CDR3 has 13 residues. V was pared by 4 bases and J by 5 bases, with 10 bases between. CDR3 in DNA: TGCGCCAGCAGCCTGGACGGGGATCAGCCCCAGCATTTT. Amino acid sequence: CASSLDGDQPQHF.

V and J are TRBV24-1 and TRBJ2-7; weak D call: TRBD2 (6 bases). Germline CDR1 reads KGHDR; CDR2 reads SFDVKD. V lost 2 bases, J lost 0 bases, and 16 bases lay in between. The CDR3 contains 17 residues. The CDR3 sequence: CATSDSQGGRSSYEQYF. In nucleotides, the CDR3 is TGTGCCACCAGTGATTCCCAAGGAGGGCGTAGCTCCTACGAGCAGTACTTC.

CDR3 nucleotide sequence: TGTGCCAGCAGCTTAGAAGGACTAGCGGGTAATGAGCAGTTCTTC. Translating it yields CASSLEGLAGNEQFF. This chain connects TRBV11-2 to TRBJ2-1, with 11 bases aligning to TRBD2. With V trimmed by 0 bases and J by 7 bases, 2 bases remained unmatched. Germline V lookup: CDR1 SGHAT, CDR2 FQNNGV. The CDR3 contains 15 residues.

The chain joins TRBV30 to TRBJ1-2; D might be TRBD1 (6 bases). Germline V gives CDR1 GTSNPN, CDR2 SVGIG (reference sequence). Trimming cost V 0 bases and J 4 bases, with 21 bases left between them. The CDR3 is 17 amino acids. The CDR3 protein is CAWSVRVGGAFGYGYTF. For the CDR3, the DNA is TGTGCCTGGAGTGTACGGGTCGGGGGGGCCTTTGGCTATGGCTACACCTTC. Complete variable domain (other parts from reference TRBV30 and TRBJ1-2): SQTIHQWPATLVQPVGSPLSLECTVEGTSNPNLYWYRQAAGRGLQLLFYSVGIGQISSEVPQNLSASRPQDRQFILSSKKLLLSDSGFYLCAWSVRVGGAFGYGYTFGSGTRLTVV.

The chain uses TRBV2 and TRBJ1-4; TRBD1 aligns across 10 bases. Germline V gene lookup returns CDR1 SNHLY and CDR2 FYNNEI. CDR3 length: 15 residues. With 7 bases clipped from V and 7 bases from J, the junction kept 9 bases outside the gene matches. The CDR3 reads CASKPDRGRGEKLFF. DNA of the CDR3: TGTGCCAGCAAGCCAGACAGGGGGCGAGGTGAAAAACTGTTTTTT.

The chain carries TRBV2 and TRBJ2-7, with a possible D match to TRBD1 (5 bases). The CDR3 has 14 residues. CDR1 is SNHLY and CDR2 is FYNNEI in the germline V gene. Trimming removed 1 base from V and 6 bases from J, with 13 bases in between. CDR3 DNA: TGTGCCAGCAGTGAAGGGGGCCCCAGGCGCGAGCAGTACTTC. Its translation: CASSEGGPRREQYF.

As DNA, the CDR3 is TGTGCCAGCAACCCTTCGGGTAGCAGGAGGGCCGGGGGTTACGAGCAGTACTTC. Translating gives CASNPSGSRRAGGYEQYF. This rearrangement joins TRBV28 to TRBJ2-7, with D perhaps matching TRBD2 (6 bases). The CDR3 has 18 residues. V shed 7 bases and J shed 4 bases, with 29 bases lying between them. In germline, CDR1 is MDHEN, CDR2 SYDVKM.

This chain joins TRBV4-1 and TRBJ1-1; 7 bases fit TRBD1. Looked up from germline, CDR1 is MGHRA and CDR2 is YSYEKL. V shed 0 bases and J 10 bases; nucleotides not matched to a gene: 11. The CDR3 loop spans 15 amino acids. CDR3 amino acids: CASSQDEKGAKGAFF. Written as DNA, the CDR3 is TGCGCCAGCAGCCAAGATGAGAAGGGGGCGAAGGGAGCTTTCTTT.